This T cell receptor beta chain emerged from a study of blood T cell repertoires in COVID-19. Background on the study: Collection of acute and convalescent COVID-19 samples took place in the United States, Italy and Spain. Sample material is recorded as cDNA or gDNA derived from T cells, B-cell-depleted T cells, or PBMCs.

The CDR3 has 14 residues. CDR1 is KGHSH and CDR2 is LQKENI in the germline V gene. With 2 bases removed from V and 2 bases from J, the gap between germline ends came to 9 bases. In the original processing: By means of reference gene primer amplification, nucleated cell counts were estimated. Produced via immunoSEQ multiplex PCR; TCRdb's table is partial and in-frame only. D and trimming come from the DNA, and the V and J calls and clone size come from that table. This table holds around 260,000 clones, 88% found once. The sequence derives from a human donor in a cohort sampled during active COVID-19. V gene TRBV18 combines with J gene TRBJ1-2, with D possibly matching TRBD1 (5 bases). The sequenced sample was peripheral blood. The CDR3 DNA sequence: TGTGCCAGCTCACCAGGACATTCAAACTATGGCTACACCTTC. It encodes CASSPGHSNYGYTF.